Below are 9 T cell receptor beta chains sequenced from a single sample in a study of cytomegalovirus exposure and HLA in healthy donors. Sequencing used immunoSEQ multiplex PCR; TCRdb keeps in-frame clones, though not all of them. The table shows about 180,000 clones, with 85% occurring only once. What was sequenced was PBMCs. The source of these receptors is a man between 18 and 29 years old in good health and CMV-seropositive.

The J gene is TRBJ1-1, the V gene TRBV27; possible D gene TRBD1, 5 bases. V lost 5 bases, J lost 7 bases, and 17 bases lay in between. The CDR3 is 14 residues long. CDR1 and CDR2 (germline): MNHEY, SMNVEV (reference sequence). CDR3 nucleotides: TGTGCCAGCAGTCCAGAGACAGTGCCCAATGAAGCTTTCTTT. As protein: CASSPETVPNEAFF.

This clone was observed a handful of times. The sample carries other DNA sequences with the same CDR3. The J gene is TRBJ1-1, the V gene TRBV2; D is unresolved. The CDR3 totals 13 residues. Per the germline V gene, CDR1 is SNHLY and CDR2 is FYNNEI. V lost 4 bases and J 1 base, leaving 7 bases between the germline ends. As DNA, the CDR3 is TGTGCCAGCAGTGTTGGGCCGAACACTGAAGCTTTCTTT. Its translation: CASSVGPNTEAFF. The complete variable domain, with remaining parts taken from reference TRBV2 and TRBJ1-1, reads EPEVTQTPSHQVTQMGQEVILRCVPISNHLYFYWYRQILGQKVEFLVSFYNNEISEKSEIFDDQFSVERPDGSNFTLKIRSTKLEDSAMYFCASSVGPNTEAFFGQGTRLTVV.

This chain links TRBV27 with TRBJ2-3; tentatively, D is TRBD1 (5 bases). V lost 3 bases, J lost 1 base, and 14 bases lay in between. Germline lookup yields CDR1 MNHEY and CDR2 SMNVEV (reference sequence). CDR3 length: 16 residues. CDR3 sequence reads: CASSFRPGYRTDTQYF. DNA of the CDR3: TGTGCCAGCAGTTTTCGTCCAGGGTACCGCACAGATACGCAGTATTTT.

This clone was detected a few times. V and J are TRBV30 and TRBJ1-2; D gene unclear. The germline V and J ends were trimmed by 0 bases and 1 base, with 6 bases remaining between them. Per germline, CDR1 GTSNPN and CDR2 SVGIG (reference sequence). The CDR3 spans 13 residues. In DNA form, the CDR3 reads TGTGCCTGGAGTGTGAGGATTAACTATGGCTACACCTTC. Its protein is CAWSVRINYGYTF.

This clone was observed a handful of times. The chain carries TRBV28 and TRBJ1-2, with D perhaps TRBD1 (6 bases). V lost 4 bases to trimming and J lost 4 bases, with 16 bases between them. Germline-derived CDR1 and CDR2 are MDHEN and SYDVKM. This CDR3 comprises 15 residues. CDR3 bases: TGTGCCAGCAGTTCAACAGGGATTGGGGGCTATGGCTACACCTTC. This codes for CASSSTGIGGYGYTF.

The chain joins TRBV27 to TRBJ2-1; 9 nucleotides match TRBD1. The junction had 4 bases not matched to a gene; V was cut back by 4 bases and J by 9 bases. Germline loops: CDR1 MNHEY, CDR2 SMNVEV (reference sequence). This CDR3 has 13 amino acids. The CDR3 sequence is CASSWDRAAEQFF. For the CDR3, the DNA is TGTGCCAGCAGTTGGGACAGGGCTGCTGAGCAGTTCTTC.

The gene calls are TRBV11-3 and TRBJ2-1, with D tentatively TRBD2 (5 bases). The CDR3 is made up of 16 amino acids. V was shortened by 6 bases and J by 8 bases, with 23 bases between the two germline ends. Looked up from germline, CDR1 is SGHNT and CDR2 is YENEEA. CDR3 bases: TGTGCCAGCAGTCGTCGACTTTCCACCAGCGGTCATGAGCAGTTCTTC. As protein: CASSRRLSTSGHEQFF.

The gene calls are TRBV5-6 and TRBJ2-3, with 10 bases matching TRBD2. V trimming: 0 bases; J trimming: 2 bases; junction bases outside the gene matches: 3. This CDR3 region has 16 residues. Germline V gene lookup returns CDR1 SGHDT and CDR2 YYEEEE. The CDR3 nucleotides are TGTGCCAGCAGCTTGGTGCTAGCGGGGGCCACAGATACGCAGTATTTT. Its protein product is CASSLVLAGATDTQYF.

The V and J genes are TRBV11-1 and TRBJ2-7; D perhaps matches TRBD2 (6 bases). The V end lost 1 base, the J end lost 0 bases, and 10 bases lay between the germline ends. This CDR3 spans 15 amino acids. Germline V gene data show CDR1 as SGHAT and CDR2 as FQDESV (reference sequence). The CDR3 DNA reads TGTGCCAGCAGCTTAGGCCGGGACTTCTCCTACGAGCAGTACTTC. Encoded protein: CASSLGRDFSYEQYF.